This TCR beta chain is from a study of early T cells in non-severe SARS-CoV-2 infection. The study's findings and limits: Matching against VDJdb likely underestimated virus-specific expansions, favoring anti-spike CD8.

This clonotype was recorded at least ten times. What it binds is not known. TCRdb redid the calling of the 5' RACE reads with MiXCR, one entry per CDR3 protein. Among 20,000 to 25,000 distinct CDR3 sequences listed, around 5.1% were seen once. This CDR3 contains 14 residues. The germline CDR1 and CDR2 sequences are DFQATT and SNEGSKA (reference sequence). Trimming shortened V by 2 bases and J by 9 bases, and 17 bases separated the two germline ends. The clonotype comes from an adult who was a healthcare worker with PCR-confirmed SARS-CoV-2 infection or an uninfected control (not recorded which). The chain couples TRBV20-1 to TRBJ2-1; maybe TRBD2 (7 bases). The sequenced sample consisted of whole blood. The DNA for the CDR3 is TGCAGTGCTAGACAAGGGGGGGCTTTGGGTGAGCAGTTCTTC. Its translation: CSARQGGALGEQFF.